The 7 T cell receptor beta chains below were found in one sample sequenced in a study of T cells expressing NK-cell markers. One entry per CDR3 protein, without DNA, is what TCRdb gives after re-calling the 5' RACE reads. The sample table sets out approximately 440,000 distinct CDR3 sequences. Material: blood T cells: a sorted CD56 or NKG2C T cell subset, CD4+ or CD8+ T cells, or bulk PBMC T cells (not recorded which). These receptors were taken from a woman in her forties or fifties in good health.

The rearrangement uses TRBV25-1 and TRBJ1-5. Germline V lookup: CDR1 MGHDK, CDR2 SYGVNS. This CDR3 comprises 13 residues. The chain's CDR3 is CASSEFGYQPQHF.

The chain has TRBV11-1 and TRBJ2-5; with no DNA, the TCRdb D assignment of TRBD1 cannot be verified. The CDR3 sequence is 13 residues long. Germline V gene sequence: CDR1 SGHAT, CDR2 FQDESV (reference sequence). CDR3 sequence reads: CASSLRERETQSF.

The rearrangement uses TRBV7-9 and TRBJ2-2; TCRdb gives TRBD1 as the D gene, but with no DNA this cannot be confirmed. There are 14 residues in the CDR3. Germline CDR1 reads SEHNR; CDR2 reads FQNEAQ (reference sequence). The CDR3 is CASSPTGATGELFF.

J is TRBJ1-5 and V is TRBV25-1; the TCRdb D gene call, TRBD1, has no DNA to confirm it. The CDR3 covers 16 residues. CDR1 and CDR2 (germline): MGHDK, SYGVNS. The chain's CDR3 is CASSESGQGGNQPQHF. The full variable domain, completed using reference TRBV25-1 and TRBJ1-5, is EADIYQTPRYLVIGTGKKITLECSQTMGHDKMYWYQQDPGMELHLIHYSYGVNSTEKGDLSSESTVSRIRTEHFPLTLESARPSHTSQYLCASSESGQGGNQPQHFGDGTRLSIL.

The gene calls are TRBV7-9 and TRBJ2-1. This CDR3 spans 13 amino acids. Germline V gene lookup returns CDR1 SEHNR and CDR2 FQNEAQ (reference sequence). Here the CDR3 reads CASSSFQQNEQFF. Full variable domain (rest looked up from reference TRBV7-9 and TRBJ2-1): DTGVSQNPRHKITKRGQNVTFRCDPISEHNRLYWYRQTLGQGPEFLTYFQNEAQLEKSRLLSDRFSAERPKGSFSTLEIQRTEQGDSAMYLCASSSFQQNEQFFGPGTRLTVL.

The genes are TRBV29-1 and TRBJ1-1. Germline values: CDR1 SQVTM, CDR2 ANQGSEA. CDR3 length: 13 amino acids. The CDR3 loop is CSVRRGFGTEAFF. Using reference TRBV29-1 and TRBJ1-1 for the parts outside the CDR3, the full variable domain is SAVISQKPSRDICQRGTSLTIQCQVDSQVTMMFWYRQQPGQSLTLIATANQGSEATYESGFVIDKFPISRPNLTFSTLTVSNMSPEDSSIYLCSVRRGFGTEAFFGQGTRLTVV.

This sequence joins TRBV30 and TRBJ1-1; TCRdb's D call of TRBD1 is untestable without DNA. This CDR3 has 16 amino acids. CDR1 GTSNPN and CDR2 SVGIG come from the germline V gene (reference sequence). The CDR3 here is CAWRPMGRGRGTEAFF.